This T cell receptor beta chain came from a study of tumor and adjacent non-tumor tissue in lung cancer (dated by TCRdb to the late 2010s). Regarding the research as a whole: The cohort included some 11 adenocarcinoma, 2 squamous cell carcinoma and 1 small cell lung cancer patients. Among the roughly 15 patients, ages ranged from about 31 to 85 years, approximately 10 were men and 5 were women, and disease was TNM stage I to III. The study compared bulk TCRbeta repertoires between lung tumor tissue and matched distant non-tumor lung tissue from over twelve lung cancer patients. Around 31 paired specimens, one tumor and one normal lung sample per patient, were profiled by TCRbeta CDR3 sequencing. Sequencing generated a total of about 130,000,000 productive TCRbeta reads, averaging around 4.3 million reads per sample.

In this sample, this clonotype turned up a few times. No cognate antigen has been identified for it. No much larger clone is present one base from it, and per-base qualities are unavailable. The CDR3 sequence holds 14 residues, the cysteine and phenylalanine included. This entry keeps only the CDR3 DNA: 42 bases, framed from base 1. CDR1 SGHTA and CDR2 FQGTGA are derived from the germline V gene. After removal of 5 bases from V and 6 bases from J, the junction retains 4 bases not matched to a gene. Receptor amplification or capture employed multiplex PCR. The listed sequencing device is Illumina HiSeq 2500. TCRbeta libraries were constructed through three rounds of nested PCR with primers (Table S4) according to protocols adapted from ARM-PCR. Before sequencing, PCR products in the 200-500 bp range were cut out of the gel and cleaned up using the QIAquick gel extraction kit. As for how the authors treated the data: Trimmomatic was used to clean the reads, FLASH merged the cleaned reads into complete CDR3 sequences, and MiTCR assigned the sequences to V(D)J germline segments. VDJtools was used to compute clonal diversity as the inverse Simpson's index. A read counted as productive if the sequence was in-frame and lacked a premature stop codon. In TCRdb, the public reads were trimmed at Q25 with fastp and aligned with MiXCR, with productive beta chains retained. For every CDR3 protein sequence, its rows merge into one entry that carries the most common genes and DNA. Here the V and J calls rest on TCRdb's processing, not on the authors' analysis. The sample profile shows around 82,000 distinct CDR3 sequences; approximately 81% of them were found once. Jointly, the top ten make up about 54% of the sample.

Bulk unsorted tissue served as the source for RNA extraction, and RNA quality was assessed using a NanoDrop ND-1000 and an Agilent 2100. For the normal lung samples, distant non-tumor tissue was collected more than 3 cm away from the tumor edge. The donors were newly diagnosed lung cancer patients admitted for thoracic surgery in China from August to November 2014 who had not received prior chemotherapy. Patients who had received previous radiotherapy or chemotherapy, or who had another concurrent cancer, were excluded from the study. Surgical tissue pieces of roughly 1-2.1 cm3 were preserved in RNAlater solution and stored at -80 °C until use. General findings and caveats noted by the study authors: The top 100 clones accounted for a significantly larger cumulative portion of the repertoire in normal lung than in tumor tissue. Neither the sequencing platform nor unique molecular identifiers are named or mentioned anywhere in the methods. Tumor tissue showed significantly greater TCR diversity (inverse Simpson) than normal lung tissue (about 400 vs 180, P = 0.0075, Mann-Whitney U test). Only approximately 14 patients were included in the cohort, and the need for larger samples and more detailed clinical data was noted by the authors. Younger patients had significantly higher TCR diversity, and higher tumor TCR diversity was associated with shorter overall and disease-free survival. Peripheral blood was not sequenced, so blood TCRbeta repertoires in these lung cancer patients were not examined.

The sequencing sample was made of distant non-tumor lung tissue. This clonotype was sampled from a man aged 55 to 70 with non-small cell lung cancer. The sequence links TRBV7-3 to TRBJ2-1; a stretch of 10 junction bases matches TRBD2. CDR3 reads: CASSPSGGRNEQFF. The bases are TGTGCCAGCAGCCCTAGCGGGGGCCGCAATGAGCAGTTCTTC. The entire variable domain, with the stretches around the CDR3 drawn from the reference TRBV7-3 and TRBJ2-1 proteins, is GAGVSQTPSNKVTEKGKYVELRCDPISGHTALYWYRQSLGQGPEFLIYFQGTGAADDSGLPNDRFFAVRPEGSVSTLKIQRTERGDSAVYLCASSPSGGRNEQFFGPGTRLTVL.